The clone carrying this TCR beta chain showed up just a few times. Its cognate antigen is unknown. The data derive from a study of early T cells in non-severe SARS-CoV-2 infection. At the level of the study: Chains from this unsorted whole-blood bulk RNA could not be paired. Regarding the study as a whole: VDJdb matching skewed toward anti-spike CD8 responses, missing private and CD4 specificities.

This CDR3 is built from 15 residues. Germline V gene data show CDR1 as MRHNA and CDR2 as SNTAGT. V lost 0 bases to trimming and J lost 0 bases, with 7 bases between them. Attachment of unique molecular identifiers to individual cDNA molecules was performed. TCRdb fed the 5' RACE reads into MiXCR, producing one record per CDR3 protein. The data show some 55,000 distinct CDR3 sequences, roughly an eighth seen once. The clonotype originates from an adult who was a healthcare worker with PCR-confirmed SARS-CoV-2 infection or an uninfected control (not recorded which). The starting material was whole blood, obtained at baseline. V gene TRBV6-4 combines with J gene TRBJ2-3, with D maybe TRBD1 (5 bases). The CDR3 DNA reads as TGTGCCAGCAGTGACTCGAAGGGGAGCACAGATACGCAGTATTTT. This gives the protein CASSDSKGSTDTQYF.